This entry lists 14 T cell receptor beta chains sequenced from one sample in a study of T cell responses to AZD1222 COVID-19 vaccine. TCRdb's table, derived via immunoSEQ multiplex PCR, lists solely in-frame clones and lacks some. The sample records roughly 100,000 clones, about 90% being singletons. Sequenced material: peripheral blood, taken 28 days after the second AZD1222 dose. Receptors originate from an adult who received the AZD1222 COVID-19 vaccine.

This chain joins TRBV7-9 and TRBJ1-6, with unresolved D. Germline loops: CDR1 SEHNR, CDR2 FQNEAQ (reference sequence). V gave up 2 bases and J gave up 4 bases, with 9 bases separating them. The CDR3 is 15 amino acids. In DNA form, the CDR3 reads TGTGCCAGCAGCTTAAAAGGGTCGTATAATTCACCCCTCCACTTT. Translation gives CASSLKGSYNSPLHF.

The chain is built from TRBV6-5 and TRBJ1-4; no firm D call. CDR1 and CDR2 (germline): MNHEY, SVGAGI. The length of the CDR3 is 12 residues. Deletions cut 1 base from V and 4 bases from J, with 1 base between. CDR3 protein: CASSYFNEKLFF. Here the CDR3 DNA reads TGTGCCAGCAGTTACTTTAATGAAAAACTGTTTTTT.

V usage is TRBV27 and J usage is TRBJ2-2; 8 positions agree with TRBD1. The germline V gene encodes CDR1 MNHEY and CDR2 SMNVEV (reference sequence). J was trimmed by 6 bases and V by 3 bases; bases with no gene match: 3. The CDR3 loop spans 14 amino acids. The CDR3 sequence is CASSFRRGPGELFF. CDR3 sequence (DNA): TGTGCCAGCAGTTTCCGCAGGGGGCCCGGGGAGCTGTTTTTT.

This chain joins TRBV28 and TRBJ2-7, with 7 nucleotides matching TRBD1. Germline values: CDR1 MDHEN, CDR2 SYDVKM. The junction had 7 bases not matched to a gene; V was cut back by 5 bases and J by 0 bases. The CDR3 extends over 15 amino acids. CDR3 DNA sequence: TGTGCCAGCAGTGGCCTGGGACAGCCCTCCTACGAGCAGTACTTC. It yields the protein CASSGLGQPSYEQYF.

Remarks on this clone: At one end, the junction sequence differs from germline, possibly due to a read error. The rearrangement links TRBV6-5 to TRBJ1-2; 9 bases are shared with TRBD1. The CDR3 has 15 residues. Germline V gene sequence: CDR1 MNHEY, CDR2 SVGAGI. Written as DNA, the CDR3 is TGTGCCAGCAGTTTATCCACGGGACAGGGCCCTCACCTGATCTTC. It specifies CASSLSTGQGPHLIF.

V usage is TRBV10-3 and J usage is TRBJ1-5; D is possibly TRBD1 (6 bases). Between the trimmed V and J ends, which lost 6 bases and 4 bases, there was a span of 10 bases. CDR1 and CDR2 from the germline V gene are ENHRY and SYGVKD. The CDR3 spans 13 residues. The CDR3 region is CAIRDSENQPQHF. The CDR3 coding sequence is TGTGCCATCAGGGACAGTGAAAATCAGCCCCAGCATTTT.

This clone was seen only once. The gene calls are TRBV6-6 and TRBJ2-7; no reliable D call. From germline, CDR1 is MNHNY and CDR2 SVGAGI (reference sequence). The germline V and J ends were trimmed by 2 bases and 4 bases, with 9 bases remaining between them. The CDR3 runs 13 residues. The CDR3 nucleotides read TGTGCCAGCAGTTACGTATCGCCTTACGAGCAGTACTTC. Translation gives CASSYVSPYEQYF.

The chain's CDR3 is CASSDGGSGSRDTQYF. The CDR3 DNA sequence: TGTGCCAGCAGTGACGGGGGTAGCGGGAGTCGGGATACGCAGTATTTT. This chain connects TRBV2 to TRBJ2-3; 9 nucleotides agree with TRBD2. This CDR3 contains 16 residues. Germline V lookup: CDR1 SNHLY, CDR2 FYNNEI. J was trimmed by 6 bases and V by 3 bases; bases with no gene match: 10.

As to this clone: One end of the junction does not line up with germline, which may come from a read error. The chain uses TRBV7-9 and TRBJ2-7; D may be TRBD2 (6 bases). The CDR3 is 13 residues long. Germline V CDR1 and CDR2: SEHNR, FQNEAQ (reference sequence). The chain's CDR3 is CASSGRVLAPPHF. The CDR3 bases are TGTGCCAGCAGCGGTAGAGTGCTAGCGCCCCCCCACTTC.

The chain combines TRBV2 with TRBJ1-2, with D hard to call. CDR3 length: 16 residues. Between the trimmed V and J ends, which lost 1 base and 1 base, there was a span of 13 bases. Germline CDR1 and CDR2: SNHLY and FYNNEI. CDR3 sequence reads: CASSEGQADGNYGYTF. CDR3 nucleotides: TGTGCCAGCAGTGAAGGGCAGGCCGACGGTAACTATGGCTACACCTTC.

V and J are TRBV6-5 and TRBJ2-5; 11 bases fit TRBD1. This CDR3 has 14 residues. V shed 6 bases and J 5 bases; nucleotides not matched to a gene: 5. CDR1 is MNHEY and CDR2 is SVGAGI in the germline V gene. The CDR3 sequence is CASRGTGGRETQYF. CDR3 DNA: TGTGCCAGCAGGGGGACAGGGGGTCGGGAGACCCAGTACTTC.

The rearrangement joins TRBV3-1 (or the pseudogene TRBV3-2) to TRBJ1-5; D is undetermined. Germline V lookup: CDR1 LGHDT, CDR2 YNNKEL (reference sequence). The V and J ends lost 4 bases and 2 bases respectively, with 12 bases between them. CDR3 length equals 15 residues. CDR3 coding DNA: TGTGCCAGCAGCCTTATTCCTGCTGGCAATCAGCCCCAGCATTTT. Translating gives CASSLIPAGNQPQHF.

The genes are TRBV14 and TRBJ2-3; D not resolved. Germline CDR1 reads SGHDN; CDR2 reads FVKESK. V lost 4 bases, J lost 1 base, and 6 bases lay in between. The CDR3 has 13 residues. The CDR3 region is CASSLAGTDTQYF. CDR3 nucleotide sequence: TGTGCCAGCAGCCTAGCTGGCACAGATACGCAGTATTTT.

This rearrangement joins TRBV28 to TRBJ2-3, with D unclear. V was clipped by 4 bases and J by 1 base, with 12 bases between them. The germline V gene encodes CDR1 MDHEN and CDR2 SYDVKM. The CDR3 sequence is 15 residues long. DNA for the CDR3: TGTGCCAGCAGTTCAAAGTCCGGTGGCACAGATACGCAGTATTTT. This translates into CASSSKSGGTDTQYF.